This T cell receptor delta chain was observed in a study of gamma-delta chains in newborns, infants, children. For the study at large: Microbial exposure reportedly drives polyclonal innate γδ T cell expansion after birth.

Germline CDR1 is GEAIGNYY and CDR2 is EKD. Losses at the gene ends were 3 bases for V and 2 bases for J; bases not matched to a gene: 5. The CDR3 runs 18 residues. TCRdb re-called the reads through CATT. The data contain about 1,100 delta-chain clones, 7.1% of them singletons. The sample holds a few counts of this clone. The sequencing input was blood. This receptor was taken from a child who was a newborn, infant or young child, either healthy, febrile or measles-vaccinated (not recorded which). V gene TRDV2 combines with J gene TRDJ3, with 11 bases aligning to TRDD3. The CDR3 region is CACDLLGDSPWDTRQMFF. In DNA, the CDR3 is TGTGCCTGTGACCTACTGGGGGATAGCCCCTGGGACACCCGACAGATGTTTTTC.